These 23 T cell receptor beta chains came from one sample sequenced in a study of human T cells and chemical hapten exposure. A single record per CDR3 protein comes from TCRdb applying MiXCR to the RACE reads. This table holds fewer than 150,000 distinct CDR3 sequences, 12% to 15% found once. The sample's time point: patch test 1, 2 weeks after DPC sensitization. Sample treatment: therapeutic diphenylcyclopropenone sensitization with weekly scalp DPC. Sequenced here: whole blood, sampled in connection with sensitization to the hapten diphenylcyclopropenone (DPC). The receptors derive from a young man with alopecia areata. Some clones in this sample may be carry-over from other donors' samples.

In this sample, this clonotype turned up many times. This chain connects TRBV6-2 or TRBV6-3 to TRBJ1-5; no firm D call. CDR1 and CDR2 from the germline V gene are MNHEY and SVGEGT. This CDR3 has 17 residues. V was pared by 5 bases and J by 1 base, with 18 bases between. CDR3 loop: CASSPTLVRRSNQPQHF. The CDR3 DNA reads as TGTGCCAGCAGTCCCACCTTGGTTCGTAGAAGCAATCAGCCCCAGCATTTT.

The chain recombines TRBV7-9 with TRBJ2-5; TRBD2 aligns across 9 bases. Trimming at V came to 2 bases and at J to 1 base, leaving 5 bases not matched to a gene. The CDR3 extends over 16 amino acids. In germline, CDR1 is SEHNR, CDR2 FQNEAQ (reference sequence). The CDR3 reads CASSLRSGGPQETQYF. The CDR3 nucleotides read TGTGCCAGCAGCTTAAGGAGCGGGGGGCCCCAAGAGACCCAGTACTTC.

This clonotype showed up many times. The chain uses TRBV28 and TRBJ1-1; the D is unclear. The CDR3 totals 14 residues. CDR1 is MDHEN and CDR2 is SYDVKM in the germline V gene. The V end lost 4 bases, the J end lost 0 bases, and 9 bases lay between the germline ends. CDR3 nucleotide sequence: TGTGCCAGCAGTTCGGGCCGATTGAACACTGAAGCTTTCTTT. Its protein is CASSSGRLNTEAFF.

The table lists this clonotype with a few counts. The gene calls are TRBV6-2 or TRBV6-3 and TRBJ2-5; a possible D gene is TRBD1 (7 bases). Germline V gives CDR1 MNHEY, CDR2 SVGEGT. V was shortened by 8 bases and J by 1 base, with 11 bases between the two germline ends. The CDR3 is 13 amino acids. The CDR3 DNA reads TGTGCCAGCCAGGAGGGGGCCCAAGAGACCCAGTACTTC. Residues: CASQEGAQETQYF.

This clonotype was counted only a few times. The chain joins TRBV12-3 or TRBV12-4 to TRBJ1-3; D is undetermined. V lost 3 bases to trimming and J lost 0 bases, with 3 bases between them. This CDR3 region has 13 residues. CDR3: CASSFYSGNTIYF. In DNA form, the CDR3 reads TGTGCCAGCAGTTTCTACTCTGGAAACACCATATATTTT.

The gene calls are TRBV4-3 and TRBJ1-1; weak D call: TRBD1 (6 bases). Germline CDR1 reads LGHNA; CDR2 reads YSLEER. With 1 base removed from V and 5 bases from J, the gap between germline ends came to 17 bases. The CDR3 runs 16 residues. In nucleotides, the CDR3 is TGCGCCAGCAGCCAAGGGGAAGAACAGGGCCGAACTGAAGCTTTCTTT. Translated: CASSQGEEQGRTEAFF.

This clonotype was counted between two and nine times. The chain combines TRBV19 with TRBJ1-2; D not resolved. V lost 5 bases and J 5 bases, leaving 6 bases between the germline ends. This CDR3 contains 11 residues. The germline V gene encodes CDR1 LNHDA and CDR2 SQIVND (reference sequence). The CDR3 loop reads CASSLEYGYTF. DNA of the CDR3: TGTGCCAGTAGTCTGGAATATGGCTACACCTTC.

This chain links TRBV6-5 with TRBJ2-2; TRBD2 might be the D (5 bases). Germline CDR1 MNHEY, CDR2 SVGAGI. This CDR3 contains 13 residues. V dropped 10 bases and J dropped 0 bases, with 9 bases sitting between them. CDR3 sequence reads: CATRGANTGELFF. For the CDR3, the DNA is TGTGCCACTCGGGGAGCGAACACCGGGGAGCTGTTTTTT.

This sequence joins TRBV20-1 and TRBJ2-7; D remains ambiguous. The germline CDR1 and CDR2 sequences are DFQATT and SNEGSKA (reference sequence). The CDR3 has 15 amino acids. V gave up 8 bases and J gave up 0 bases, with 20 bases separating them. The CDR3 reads CSLPNYGRSSYEQYF. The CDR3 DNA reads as TGCAGTTTACCGAATTACGGCAGGAGCTCCTACGAGCAGTACTTC.

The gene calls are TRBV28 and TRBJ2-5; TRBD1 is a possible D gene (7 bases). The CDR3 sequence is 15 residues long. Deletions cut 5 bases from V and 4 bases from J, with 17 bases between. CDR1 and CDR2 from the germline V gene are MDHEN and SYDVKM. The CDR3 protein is CASSPQTGRRETQYF. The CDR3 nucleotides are TGTGCCAGCAGTCCCCAGACAGGGAGGAGAGAGACCCAGTACTTC.

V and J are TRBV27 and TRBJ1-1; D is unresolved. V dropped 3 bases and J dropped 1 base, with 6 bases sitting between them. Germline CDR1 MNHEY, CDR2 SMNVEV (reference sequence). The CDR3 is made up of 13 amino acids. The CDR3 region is CASSFRENTEAFF. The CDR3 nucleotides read TGTGCCAGCAGTTTCAGAGAGAACACTGAAGCTTTCTTT.

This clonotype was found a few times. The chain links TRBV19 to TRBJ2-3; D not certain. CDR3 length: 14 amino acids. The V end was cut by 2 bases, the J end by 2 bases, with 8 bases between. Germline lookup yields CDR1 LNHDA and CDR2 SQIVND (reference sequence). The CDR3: CASSITGPTDTQYF. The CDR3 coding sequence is TGTGCCAGTAGTATAACCGGACCCACAGATACGCAGTATTTT.

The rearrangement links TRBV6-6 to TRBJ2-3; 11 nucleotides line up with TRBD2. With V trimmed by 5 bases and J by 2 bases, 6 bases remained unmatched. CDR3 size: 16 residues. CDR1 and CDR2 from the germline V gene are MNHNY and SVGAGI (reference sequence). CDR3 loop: CASSRELAGATDTQYF. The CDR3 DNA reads TGTGCCAGCAGTAGAGAACTAGCGGGAGCCACAGATACGCAGTATTTT.

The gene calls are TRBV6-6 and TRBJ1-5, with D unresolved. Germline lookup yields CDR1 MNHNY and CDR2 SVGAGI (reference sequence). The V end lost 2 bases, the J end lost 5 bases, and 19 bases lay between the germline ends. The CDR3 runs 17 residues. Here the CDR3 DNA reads TGTGCCAGCAGTTACGACCCGAATTTTCTGTTGGATCAGCCCCAGCATTTT. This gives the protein CASSYDPNFLLDQPQHF.

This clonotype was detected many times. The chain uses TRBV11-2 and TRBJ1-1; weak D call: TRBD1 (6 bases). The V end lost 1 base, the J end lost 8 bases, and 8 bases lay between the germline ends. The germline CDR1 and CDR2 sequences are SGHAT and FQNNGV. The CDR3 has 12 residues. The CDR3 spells CASSLGQAEAFF. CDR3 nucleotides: TGTGCCAGCAGCTTAGGACAGGCCGAAGCTTTCTTT. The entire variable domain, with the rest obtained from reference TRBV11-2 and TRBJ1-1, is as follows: EAGVAQSPRYKIIEKRQSVAFWCNPISGHATLYWYQQILGQGPKLLIQFQNNGVVDDSQLPKDRFSAERLKGVDSTLKIQPAKLEDSAVYLCASSLGQAEAFFGQGTRLTVV.

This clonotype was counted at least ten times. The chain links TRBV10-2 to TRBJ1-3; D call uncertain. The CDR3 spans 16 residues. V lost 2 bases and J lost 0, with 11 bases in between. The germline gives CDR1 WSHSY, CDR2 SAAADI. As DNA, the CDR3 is TGCGCCAGCAGTGAGGGACGGATGAGCTCTGGAAACACCATATATTTT. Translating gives CASSEGRMSSGNTIYF.

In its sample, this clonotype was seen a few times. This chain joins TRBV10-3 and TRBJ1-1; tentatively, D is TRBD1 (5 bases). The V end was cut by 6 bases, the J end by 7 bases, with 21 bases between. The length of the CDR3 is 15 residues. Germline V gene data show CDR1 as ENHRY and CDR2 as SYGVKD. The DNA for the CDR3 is TGTGCCATCAGCGAAATTCCGGAGGGGCCGATTGAAGCTTTCTTT. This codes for CAISEIPEGPIEAFF.

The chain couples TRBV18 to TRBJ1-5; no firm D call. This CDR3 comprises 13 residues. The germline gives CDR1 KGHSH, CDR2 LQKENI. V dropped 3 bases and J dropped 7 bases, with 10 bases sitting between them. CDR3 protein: CASSPRVDQPQHF. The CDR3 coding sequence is TGTGCCAGCTCACCGCGGGTGGACCAGCCCCAGCATTTT.

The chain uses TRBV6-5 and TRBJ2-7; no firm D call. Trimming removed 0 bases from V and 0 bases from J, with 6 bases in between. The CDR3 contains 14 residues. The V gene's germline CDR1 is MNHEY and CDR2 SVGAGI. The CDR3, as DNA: TGTGCCAGCAGTTACTCGCAGAACTCCTACGAGCAGTACGTC. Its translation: CASSYSQNSYEQYV.

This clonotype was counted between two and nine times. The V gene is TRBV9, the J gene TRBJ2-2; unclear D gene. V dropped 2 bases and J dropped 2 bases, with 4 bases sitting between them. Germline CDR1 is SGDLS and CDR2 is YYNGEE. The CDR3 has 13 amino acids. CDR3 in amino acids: CASSVENTGELFF. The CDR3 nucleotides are TGTGCCAGCAGCGTGGAAAACACCGGGGAGCTGTTTTTT.

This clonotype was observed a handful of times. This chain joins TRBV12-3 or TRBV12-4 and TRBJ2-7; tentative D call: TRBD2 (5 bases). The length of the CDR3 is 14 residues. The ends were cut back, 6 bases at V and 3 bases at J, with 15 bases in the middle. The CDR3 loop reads CASRDGRGDYEQYF. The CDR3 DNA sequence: TGTGCCAGCAGGGACGGACGGGGAGACTACGAGCAGTACTTC.

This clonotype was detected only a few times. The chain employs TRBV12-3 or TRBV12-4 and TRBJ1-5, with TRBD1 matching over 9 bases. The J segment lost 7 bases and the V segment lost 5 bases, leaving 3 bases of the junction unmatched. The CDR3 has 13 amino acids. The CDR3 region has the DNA TGTGCCAGCAGTACGGGACAGGGACAGCCCCAGCATTTT. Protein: CASSTGQGQPQHF.

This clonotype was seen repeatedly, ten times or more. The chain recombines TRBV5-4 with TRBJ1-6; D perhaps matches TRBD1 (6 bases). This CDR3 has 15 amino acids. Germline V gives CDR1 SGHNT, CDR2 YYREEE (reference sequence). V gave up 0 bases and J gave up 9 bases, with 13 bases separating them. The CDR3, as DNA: TGTGCCAGCAGCTTGGATCGGGGGCGCGGTTCACCCCTCCACTTT. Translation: CASSLDRGRGSPLHF. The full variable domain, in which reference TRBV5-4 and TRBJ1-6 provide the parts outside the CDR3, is ETGVTQSPTHLIKTRGQQVTLRCSSQSGHNTVSWYQQALGQGPQFIFQYYREEENGRGNFPPRFSGLQFPNYSSELNVNALELDDSALYLCASSLDRGRGSPLHFGNGTRLTVT.